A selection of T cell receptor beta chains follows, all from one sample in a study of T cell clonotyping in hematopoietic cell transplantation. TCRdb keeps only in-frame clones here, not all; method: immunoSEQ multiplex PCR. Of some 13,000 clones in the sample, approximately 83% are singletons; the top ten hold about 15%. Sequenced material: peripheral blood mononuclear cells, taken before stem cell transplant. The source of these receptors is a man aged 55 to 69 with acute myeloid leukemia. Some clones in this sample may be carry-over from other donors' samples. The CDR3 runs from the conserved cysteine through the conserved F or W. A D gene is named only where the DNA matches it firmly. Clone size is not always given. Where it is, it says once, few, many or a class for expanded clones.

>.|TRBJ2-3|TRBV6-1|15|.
CASSEGVGFTDTQYF
TGTGCCAGCAGTGAAGGTGTCGGGTTCACAGATACGCAGTATTTT
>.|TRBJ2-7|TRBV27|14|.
CASSLQTGTYEQYF
TGTGCCAGCAGTTTACAAACAGGGACCTACGAGCAGTACTTC
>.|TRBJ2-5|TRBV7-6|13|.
CASIAGTQETQYF
TGTGCCAGCATTGCCGGAACCCAAGAGACCCAGTACTTC
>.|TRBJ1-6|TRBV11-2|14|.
CASSSRTGNSPLHF
TGTGCCAGCAGCTCCCGGACCGGTAATTCACCCCTCCACTTT
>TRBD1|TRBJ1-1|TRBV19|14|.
CASKAGGQNTEAFF
TGTGCCAGTAAAGCAGGGGGCCAGAACACTGAAGCTTTCTTT
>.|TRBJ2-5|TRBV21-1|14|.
CASSGGKDQETQYF
TGTGCCAGCAGCGGAGGTAAGGATCAAGAGACCCAGTACTTC
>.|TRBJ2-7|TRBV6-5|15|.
CASSYSPGPTYEQYF
TGTGCCAGCAGTTACTCTCCGGGGCCGACCTACGAGCAGTACTTC
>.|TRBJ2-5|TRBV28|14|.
CASSPLGIEETQYF
TGTGCCAGCAGCCCCCTCGGTATAGAAGAGACCCAGTACTTC
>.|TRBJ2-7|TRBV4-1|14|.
CASSPRVGGYEQYF
TGCGCCAGCAGCCCCCGTGTGGGGGGCTACGAGCAGTACTTC
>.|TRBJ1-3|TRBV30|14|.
CAWNRLISGNTIYF
TGTGCCTGGAACAGGCTAATCTCTGGAAACACCATATATTTT
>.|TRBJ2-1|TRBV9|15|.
CASSVVGGIYDEQFF
TGTGCCAGCAGCGTAGTCGGCGGGATCTATGATGAGCAGTTCTTC
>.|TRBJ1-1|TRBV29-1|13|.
CSVENTMNTEAFF
TGCAGCGTTGAAAATACAATGAACACTGAAGCTTTCTTT
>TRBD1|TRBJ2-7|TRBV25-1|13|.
CASSGQGYYEQYF
TGTGCCAGCTCCGGACAGGGCTACTACGAGCAGTACTTC
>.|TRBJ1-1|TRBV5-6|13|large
CASAPWGPTEAFF
TGTGCCAGCGCCCCCTGGGGTCCCACTGAAGCTTTCTTT
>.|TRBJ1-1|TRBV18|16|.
CASSPQGSRMNTEAFF
TGTGCCAGCTCACCACAGGGTTCCCGGATGAACACTGAAGCTTTCTTT
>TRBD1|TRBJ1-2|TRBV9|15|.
CASSVSGQGVYGYTF
TGTGCCAGCAGCGTTTCGGGACAGGGGGTCTATGGCTACACCTTC